This TCR beta chain was profiled in a study of cytomegalovirus exposure and HLA in healthy donors. CDR3 length equals 14 residues. CDR1 is SGHNT, CDR2 YYREEE, per germline (reference sequence). V lost 1 base to trimming and J lost 4 bases; unmatched junction nucleotides: 3. The study ran its PCR with 60 Vbeta and 13 Jbeta primers. Only in-frame clones appear in the TCRdb table, and some are missing; sequencing was by immunoSEQ multiplex PCR. Here the sample table reports 70,000 or so clones. The rearrangement joins TRBV5-4 to TRBJ2-3; 7 bases map to TRBD1. The sample consisted of PBMCs. This TCR derives from a man between 40 and 49 years old in good health and CMV-seronegative. CDR3 residues: CASSLNRGADTQYF. CDR3 DNA: TGTGCCAGCAGCTTGAACAGGGGCGCAGATACGCAGTATTTT.